This T cell receptor beta chain was identified during a study of T cells after posttransplantation cyclophosphamide. General study results and limits: Recipient CMV seropositivity and CMV reactivation strongly tracked TRB clonality. Donor CD8+ memory clones often dominated recipient blood repertoires at later times.

The CDR3 runs to 15 residues. Per the germline V gene, CDR1 is KGHSH and CDR2 is LQKENI. V was shortened by 0 bases and J by 7 bases, with 15 bases between the two germline ends. Sequencing used immunoSEQ multiplex PCR; TCRdb keeps in-frame clones, though not all of them. Captured here are approximately 41,000 clones, none seen once; the top ten comprise 2.5%. This clone was found many times. Its specificity is not known. The sequence was obtained from a man between 50 and 59 years old in good health, CMV-negative, and a related stem cell transplant donor. Sequencing input: PBMCs. The J gene is TRBJ1-1, the V gene TRBV18; D not certain. The CDR3 DNA reads TGTGCCAGCTCACCACCTACCGTGGGGAGCCTTGAAGCTTTCTTT. Translated, it gives CASSPPTVGSLEAFF.